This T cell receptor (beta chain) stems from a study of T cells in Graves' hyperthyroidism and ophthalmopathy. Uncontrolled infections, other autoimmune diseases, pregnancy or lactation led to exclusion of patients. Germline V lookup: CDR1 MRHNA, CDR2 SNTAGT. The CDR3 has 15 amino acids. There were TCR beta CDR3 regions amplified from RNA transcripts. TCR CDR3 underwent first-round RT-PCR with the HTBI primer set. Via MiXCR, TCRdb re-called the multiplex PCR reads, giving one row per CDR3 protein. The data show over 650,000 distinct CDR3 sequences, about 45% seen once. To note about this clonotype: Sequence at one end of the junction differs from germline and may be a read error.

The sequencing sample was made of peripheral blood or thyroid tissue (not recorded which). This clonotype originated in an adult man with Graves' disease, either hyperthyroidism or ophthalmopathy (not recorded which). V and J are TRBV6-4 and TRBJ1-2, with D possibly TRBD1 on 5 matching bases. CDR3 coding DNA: TGTGCCAGCAGTTACTCGATGGGGGGTAACTATGGCTACACCTTC. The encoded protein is CASSYSMGGNYGYTF.